This T cell receptor (beta chain) was retrieved from a study of OX40 agonist ivuxolimab in advanced cancers. Turning to the study itself: Ivuxolimab, which patients received intravenously every 2 weeks, was dosed at 0.01 to 10 mg/kg.

Whole-study results and caveats: At 0.1 to 3.0 mg/kg and by week 6, CD4+ and CD8+ T cells in the blood had expanded clonally. The authors did not determine the antigen specificity of the expanded peripheral T cells.

TCRdb keeps only in-frame clones here, not all; method: immunoSEQ multiplex PCR. The sample includes 48,000 or so clones, 75% to 85% seen only once; the top ten take 1.2%. The V gene lost 0 bases and the J gene lost 9 bases, with 10 bases spanning the gap. The CDR3 totals 13 residues. Germline loops: CDR1 SGDLS, CDR2 YYNGEE. This clone has just a few counts. Its cognate antigen is unknown. The starting material was CD4+ or CD8+ T cells sorted from blood, obtained in a trial of the OX40 agonist ivuxolimab. J is TRBJ1-5 and V is TRBV9; D gene uncertain. The receptor comes from an adult with an advanced solid tumor such as melanoma, head and neck, liver or kidney cancer. The CDR3 coding sequence is TGTGCCAGCAGCGTAGCCCCGACGGGGCCCCAGCATTTT. It yields the protein CASSVAPTGPQHF.